Here is one T cell receptor beta chain with its context. Its specific antigen is unknown. The input lacks base qualities; no much larger clone sits a single base away. This sample stems from a study of sequential checkpoint blockade in melanoma (dated by TCRdb to about 2019). About the full investigation: Using 1:1 randomization, the trial assigned patients either to first-line nivolumab followed by ipilimumab (arm A) or to ipilimumab followed by nivolumab (arm B). Maintenance nivolumab was given following each of the two trial sequences.

TCRbeta CDR3 regions were immunosequenced from genomic DNA with the immunoSEQ Assay. Before high-throughput sequencing, genomic DNA was amplified using bias-controlled multiplex PCR. Per the authors' processing: To quantify the absolute abundance of each unique TCRbeta CDR3 region, the sequences were collapsed and filtered. Clonality was defined as 1 minus Pielou's evenness and was calculated using productive rearrangements only. A previously published method was used to identify clones with significantly greater frequencies in on-treatment samples than in baseline samples. TCRdb obtained this table from immuneACCESS and retained in-frame rearrangements with V and J assigned. These tables miss some clones; where compared with another copy, unresolved V genes account for less than half of the shortfall, and the remainder is unexplained. D and trimming come from the DNA, and the V and J calls and clone size come from that table. The table for this sample lists around 13,000 clones; over 70% of them were counted only once. The top ten hold about 25% of the sample.

Study-wide findings and limitations: The model for predicting response that combines TCR metrics with mutation burden needs to be validated in larger, independent patient cohorts.

Including the terminal cysteine and phenylalanine, the CDR3 comprises 12 residues. Only the CDR3 portion is preserved as DNA: 36 bases, with reading frame beginning at the first base. CDR1 and CDR2 are drawn from the germline V gene (reference sequence): LNHDA, SQIVND. Relative to germline, V is missing 10 bases and J is missing 6 bases, with 5 bases of the junction outside any gene match. The meaning of the sample's treatment or condition label: randomized to nivolumab then ipilimumab (arm A) or the reverse (arm B). Prior DNA-damaging chemotherapy had not been received by any trial patient. On a FACS Aria II flow cytometer, live CD3+CD8+ cells that were negative for CD19 and CD56 were sorted from thawed PBMCs. CheckMate 064, a randomized, open-label phase II trial of sequential checkpoint blockade, was the source of the samples, all of which came from patients with melanoma. Peripheral blood mononuclear cells were collected by leukapheresis, purified using Ficoll-Paque, and frozen in human serum containing 10% DMSO. Purity of sorted blood CD3+CD8+ cells was verified at >95% immediately after sorting, followed by DNA extraction.

This receptor chain uses TRBV19 and TRBJ1-5; 8 bases in the middle match TRBD1. The receptor was isolated from a human donor with melanoma. This material consisted of CD8+ T cells sorted from blood (inferred from file names), taken from a patient given nivolumab and ipilimumab in sequence. The encoded CDR3 is CATSRGPQPQHF. Read as DNA, the sequence is TGTGCCACTTCCAGGGGGCCTCAGCCCCAGCATTTT.